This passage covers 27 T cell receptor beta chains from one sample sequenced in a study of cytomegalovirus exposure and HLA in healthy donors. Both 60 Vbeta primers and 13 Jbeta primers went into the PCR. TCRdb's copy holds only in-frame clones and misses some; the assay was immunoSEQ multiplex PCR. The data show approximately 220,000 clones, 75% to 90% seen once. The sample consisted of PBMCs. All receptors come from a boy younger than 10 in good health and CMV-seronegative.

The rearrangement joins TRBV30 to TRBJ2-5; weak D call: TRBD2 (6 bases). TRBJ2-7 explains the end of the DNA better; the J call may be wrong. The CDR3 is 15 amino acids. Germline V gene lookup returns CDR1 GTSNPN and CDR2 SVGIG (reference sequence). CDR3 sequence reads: CAWTPQAGSPYEQYF. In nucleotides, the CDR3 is TGTGCCTGGACTCCCCAGGCGGGGTCCCCCTACGAGCAGTACTTC.

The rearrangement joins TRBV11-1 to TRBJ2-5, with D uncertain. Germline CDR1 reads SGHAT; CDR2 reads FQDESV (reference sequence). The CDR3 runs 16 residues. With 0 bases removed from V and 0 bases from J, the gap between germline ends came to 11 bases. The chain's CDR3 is CASSLAPGVDQETQYF. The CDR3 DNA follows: TGTGCCAGCAGCTTAGCCCCAGGTGTGGACCAAGAGACCCAGTACTTC.

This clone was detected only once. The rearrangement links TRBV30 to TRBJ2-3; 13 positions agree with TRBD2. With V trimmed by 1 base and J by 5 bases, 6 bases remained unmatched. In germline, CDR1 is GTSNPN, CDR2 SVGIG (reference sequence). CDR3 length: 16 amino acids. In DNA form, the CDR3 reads TGTGCCTGGAGTGGTGGGACTAGCGGGGCGGTAGATACGCAGTATTTT. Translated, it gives CAWSGGTSGAVDTQYF.

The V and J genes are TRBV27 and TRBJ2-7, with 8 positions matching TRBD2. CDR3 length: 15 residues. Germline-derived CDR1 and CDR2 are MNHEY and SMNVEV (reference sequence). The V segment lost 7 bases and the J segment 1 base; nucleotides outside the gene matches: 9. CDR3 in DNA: TGTGCCAGCACCTCGGGACGGGGGGGATCCTACGAGCAGTACTTC. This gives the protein CASTSGRGGSYEQYF.

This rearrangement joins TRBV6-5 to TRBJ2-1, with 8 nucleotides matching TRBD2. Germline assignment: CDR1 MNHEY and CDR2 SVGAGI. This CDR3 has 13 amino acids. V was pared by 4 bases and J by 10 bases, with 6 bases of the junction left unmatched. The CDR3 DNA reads TGTGCCAGCAGTTCCGCCCGGGGGGGGGAGCAGTTCTTC. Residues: CASSSARGGEQFF.

The CDR3 nucleotides are TGTGCCAGCAGCCCACCCTACTCCTACGAGCAGTACTTC. Its translation is CASSPPYSYEQYF. The rearrangement uses TRBV9 and TRBJ2-7; D call uncertain. In germline, CDR1 is SGDLS, CDR2 YYNGEE. V lost 4 bases and J 0 bases, leaving 8 bases between the germline ends. This CDR3 has 13 residues.

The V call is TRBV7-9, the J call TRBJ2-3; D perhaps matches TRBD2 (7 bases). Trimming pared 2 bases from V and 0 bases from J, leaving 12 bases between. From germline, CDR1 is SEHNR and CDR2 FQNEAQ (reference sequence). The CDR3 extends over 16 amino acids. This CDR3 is CASSLTRGASTDTQYF. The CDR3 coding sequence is TGTGCCAGCAGCTTAACTCGGGGGGCAAGCACAGATACGCAGTATTTT.

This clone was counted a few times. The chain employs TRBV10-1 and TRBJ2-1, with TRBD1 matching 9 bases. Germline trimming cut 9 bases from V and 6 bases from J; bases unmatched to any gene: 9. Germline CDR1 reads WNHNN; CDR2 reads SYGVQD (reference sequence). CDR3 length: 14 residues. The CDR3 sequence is CASEPGQGLNEQFF. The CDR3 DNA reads TGCGCCAGTGAGCCGGGACAGGGCCTCAATGAGCAGTTCTTC.

The CDR3 sequence is CATSPGGAAEAFF. The CDR3 DNA is TGTGCCACCTCTCCGGGGGGGGCTGCTGAAGCTTTCTTT. The chain uses TRBV19 and TRBJ1-1; tentative D call: TRBD1 (6 bases). V shed 10 bases and J shed 6 bases, with 18 bases lying between them. The CDR3 length is 13 residues. From germline, CDR1 is LNHDA and CDR2 SQIVND (reference sequence).

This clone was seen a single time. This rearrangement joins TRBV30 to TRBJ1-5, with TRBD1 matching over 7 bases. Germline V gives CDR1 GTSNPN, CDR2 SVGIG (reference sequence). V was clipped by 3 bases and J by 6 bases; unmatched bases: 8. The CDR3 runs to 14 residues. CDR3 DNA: TGTGCCTGGAGCCAAGGACAGGTCGGTCAGCCCCAGCATTTT. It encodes CAWSQGQVGQPQHF.

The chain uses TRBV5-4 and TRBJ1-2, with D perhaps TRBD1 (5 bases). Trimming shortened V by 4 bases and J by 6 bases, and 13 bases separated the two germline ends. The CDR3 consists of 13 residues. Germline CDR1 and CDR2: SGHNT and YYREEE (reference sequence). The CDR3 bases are TGTGCCAGCAGCCTCACGGGGGGAGATGGCTACACCTTC. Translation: CASSLTGGDGYTF. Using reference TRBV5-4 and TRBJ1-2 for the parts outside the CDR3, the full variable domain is ETGVTQSPTHLIKTRGQQVTLRCSSQSGHNTVSWYQQALGQGPQFIFQYYREEENGRGNFPPRFSGLQFPNYSSELNVNALELDDSALYLCASSLTGGDGYTFGSGTRLTVV.

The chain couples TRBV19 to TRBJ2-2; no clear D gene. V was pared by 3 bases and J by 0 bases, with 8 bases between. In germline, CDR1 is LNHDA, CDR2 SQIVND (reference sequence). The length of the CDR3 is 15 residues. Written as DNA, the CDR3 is TGTGCCAGTAGTATGATGTCAGCGAACACCGGGGAGCTGTTTTTT. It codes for CASSMMSANTGELFF. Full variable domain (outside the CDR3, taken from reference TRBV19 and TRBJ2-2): DGGITQSPKYLFRKEGQNVTLSCEQNLNHDAMYWYRQDPGQGLRLIYYSQIVNDFQKGDIAEGYSVSREKKESFPLTVTSAQKNPTAFYLCASSMMSANTGELFFGEGSRLTVL.

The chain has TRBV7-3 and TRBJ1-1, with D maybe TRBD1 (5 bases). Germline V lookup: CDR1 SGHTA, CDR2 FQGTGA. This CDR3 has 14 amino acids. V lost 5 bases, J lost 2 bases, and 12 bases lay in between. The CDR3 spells CASSPLGGNTEAFF. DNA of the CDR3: TGTGCCAGCAGCCCATTGGGGGGAAACACTGAAGCTTTCTTT.

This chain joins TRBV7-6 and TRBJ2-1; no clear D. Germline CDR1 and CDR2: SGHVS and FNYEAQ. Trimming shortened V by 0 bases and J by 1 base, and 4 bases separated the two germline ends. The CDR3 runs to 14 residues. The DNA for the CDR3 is TGTGCCAGCAGCTTAGCTAGATCCTACAATGAGCAGTTCTTC. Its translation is CASSLARSYNEQFF.

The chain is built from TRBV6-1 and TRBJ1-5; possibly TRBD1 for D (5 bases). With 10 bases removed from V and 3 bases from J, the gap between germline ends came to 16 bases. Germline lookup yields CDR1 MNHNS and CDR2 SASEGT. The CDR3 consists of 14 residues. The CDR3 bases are TGTGCCACCCGAGAGGGAGGGGACAATCAGCCCCAGCATTTT. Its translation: CATREGGDNQPQHF.

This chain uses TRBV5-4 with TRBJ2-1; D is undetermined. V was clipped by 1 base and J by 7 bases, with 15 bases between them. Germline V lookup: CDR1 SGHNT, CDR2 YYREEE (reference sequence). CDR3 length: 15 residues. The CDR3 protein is CASSLMARYQNEQFF. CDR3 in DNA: TGTGCCAGCAGCTTGATGGCTCGTTATCAGAATGAGCAGTTCTTC. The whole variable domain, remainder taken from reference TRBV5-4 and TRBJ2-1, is ETGVTQSPTHLIKTRGQQVTLRCSSQSGHNTVSWYQQALGQGPQFIFQYYREEENGRGNFPPRFSGLQFPNYSSELNVNALELDDSALYLCASSLMARYQNEQFFGPGTRLTVL.

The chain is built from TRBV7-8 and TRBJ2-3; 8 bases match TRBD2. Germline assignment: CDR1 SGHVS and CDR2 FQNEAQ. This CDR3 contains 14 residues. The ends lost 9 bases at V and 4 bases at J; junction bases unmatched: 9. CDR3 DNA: TGTGCCAGTCGGTGGCGGGGGGTCCCAGATACGCAGTATTTT. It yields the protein CASRWRGVPDTQYF. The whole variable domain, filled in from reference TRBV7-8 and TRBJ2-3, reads GAGVSQSPRYKVAKRGQDVALRCDPISGHVSLFWYQQALGQGPEFLTYFQNEAQLDKSGLPSDRFFAERPEGSVSTLKIQRTQQEDSAVYLCASRWRGVPDTQYFGPGTRLTVL.

CDR3 nucleotide sequence: TGTGCCAGCAGCCCCGGGACTAGCGGCTACAATGAGCAGTTCTTC. Encoded protein: CASSPGTSGYNEQFF. The chain is built from TRBV7-8 and TRBJ2-1; 11 bases agree with TRBD2. This CDR3 has 15 residues. V was pared by 5 bases and J by 3 bases, with 3 bases of the junction left unmatched. The germline CDR1 and CDR2 sequences are SGHVS and FQNEAQ. Combining the CDR3 with reference TRBV7-8 and TRBJ2-1 gives the whole variable domain GAGVSQSPRYKVAKRGQDVALRCDPISGHVSLFWYQQALGQGPEFLTYFQNEAQLDKSGLPSDRFFAERPEGSVSTLKIQRTQQEDSAVYLCASSPGTSGYNEQFFGPGTRLTVL.

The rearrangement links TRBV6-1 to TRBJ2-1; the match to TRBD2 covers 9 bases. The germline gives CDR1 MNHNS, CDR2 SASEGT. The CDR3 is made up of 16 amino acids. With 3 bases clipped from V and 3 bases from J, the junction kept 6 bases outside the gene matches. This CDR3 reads CASSETSGKYYNEQFF. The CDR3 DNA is TGTGCCAGCAGTGAGACTAGCGGCAAGTACTACAATGAGCAGTTCTTC.

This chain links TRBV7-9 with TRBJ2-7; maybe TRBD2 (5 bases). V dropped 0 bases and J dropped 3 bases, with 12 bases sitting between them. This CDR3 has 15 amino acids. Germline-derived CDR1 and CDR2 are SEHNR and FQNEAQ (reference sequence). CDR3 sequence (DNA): TGTGCCAGCAGCTTAGCCCGGGAAGAGCGCTACGAGCAGTACTTC. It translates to CASSLAREERYEQYF.

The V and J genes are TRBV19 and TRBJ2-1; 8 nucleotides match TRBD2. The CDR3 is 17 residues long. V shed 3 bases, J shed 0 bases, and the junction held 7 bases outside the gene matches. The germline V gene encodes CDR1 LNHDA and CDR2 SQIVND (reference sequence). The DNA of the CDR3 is TGTGCCAGTAGTATCATGACCGGGACTAGCTCCTACAATGAGCAGTTCTTC. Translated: CASSIMTGTSSYNEQFF.

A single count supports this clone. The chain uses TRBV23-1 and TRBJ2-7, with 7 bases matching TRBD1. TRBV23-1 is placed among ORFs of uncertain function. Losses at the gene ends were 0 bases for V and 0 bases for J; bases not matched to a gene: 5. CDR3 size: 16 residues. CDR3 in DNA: TGCGCCAGCAGTCAATCGGGGACAGAGTACTCCTACGAGCAGTACTTC. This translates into CASSQSGTEYSYEQYF.

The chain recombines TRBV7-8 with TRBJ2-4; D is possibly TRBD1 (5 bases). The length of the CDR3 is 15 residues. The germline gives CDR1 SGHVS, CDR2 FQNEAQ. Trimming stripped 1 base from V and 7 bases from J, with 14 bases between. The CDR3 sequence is CASSLVSGMENIQYF. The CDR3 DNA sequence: TGTGCCAGCAGCTTAGTCTCAGGGATGGAGAACATTCAGTACTTC.

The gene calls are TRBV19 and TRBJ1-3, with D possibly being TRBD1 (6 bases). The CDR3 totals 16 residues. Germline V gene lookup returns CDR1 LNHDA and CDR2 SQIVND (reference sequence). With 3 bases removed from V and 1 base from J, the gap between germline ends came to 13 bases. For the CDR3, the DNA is TGTGCCAGTAGTATCTGGGGGGGCAAGTCTGGAAACACCATATATTTT. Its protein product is CASSIWGGKSGNTIYF.

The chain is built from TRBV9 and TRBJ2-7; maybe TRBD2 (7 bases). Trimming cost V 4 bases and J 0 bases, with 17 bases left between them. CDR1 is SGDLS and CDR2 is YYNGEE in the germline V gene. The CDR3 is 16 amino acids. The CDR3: CASSPWGGTSSYEQYF. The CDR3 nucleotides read TGTGCCAGCAGCCCCTGGGGAGGGACAAGCTCCTACGAGCAGTACTTC.

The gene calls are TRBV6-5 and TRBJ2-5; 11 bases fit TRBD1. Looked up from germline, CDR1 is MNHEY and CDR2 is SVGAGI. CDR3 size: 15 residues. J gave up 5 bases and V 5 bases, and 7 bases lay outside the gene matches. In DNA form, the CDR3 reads TGTGCCAGCAGTGGACAGGGGGCGCGGGGGGAGACCCAGTACTTC. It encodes CASSGQGARGETQYF.

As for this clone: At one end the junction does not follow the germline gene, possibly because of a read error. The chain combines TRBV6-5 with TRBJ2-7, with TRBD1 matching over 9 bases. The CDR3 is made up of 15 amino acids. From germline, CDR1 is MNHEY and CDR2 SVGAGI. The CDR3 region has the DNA TGTGCCAGCGGGGACGGGGACAGGGAAGCCTACGGGCAGTACTTC. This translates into CASGDGDREAYGQYF.